What follows describes a single T cell receptor (beta chain). Its antigen remains unidentified. The method was immunoSEQ multiplex PCR; TCRdb's version includes in-frame clones alone and lacks a portion of them. The table shows about 94,000 clones, with 89% occurring only once. The data were taken from a study of PD-1 blockade in classical Hodgkin lymphoma. Findings and caveats of the study: Complete responders' baseline diversity resembled that of newly diagnosed patients. Whereas CD4+ TCR diversity had risen significantly by C4D1, CD8+ TCR diversity had not. At baseline, newly diagnosed patients reportedly showed less TCR diversity than healthy donors.

The J segment lost 2 bases and the V segment lost 5 bases, leaving 8 bases of the junction unmatched. The CDR3 has 16 amino acids. CDR1 is MDHEN, CDR2 SYDVKM, per germline. Relapse was seen in all patients after autologous stem cell transplantation, and brentuximab vedotin exposure was variable. This chain connects TRBV28 to TRBJ1-4, with TRBD1 matching over 7 bases. This sequence was found in a human donor with classical Hodgkin lymphoma. The source was peripheral blood mononuclear cells (PBMCs), collected before the second cycle of nivolumab. CDR3 nucleotide sequence: TGTGCCAGCAGTCCCTTACAGGGGTTTACTAATGAAAAACTGTTTTTT. As protein: CASSPLQGFTNEKLFF. The full variable domain, completed using reference TRBV28 and TRBJ1-4, is DVKVTQSSRYLVKRTGEKVFLECVQDMDHENMFWYRQDPGLGLRLIYFSYDVKMKEKGDIPEGYSVSREKKERFSLILESASTNQTSMYLCASSPLQGFTNEKLFFGSGTQLSVL.